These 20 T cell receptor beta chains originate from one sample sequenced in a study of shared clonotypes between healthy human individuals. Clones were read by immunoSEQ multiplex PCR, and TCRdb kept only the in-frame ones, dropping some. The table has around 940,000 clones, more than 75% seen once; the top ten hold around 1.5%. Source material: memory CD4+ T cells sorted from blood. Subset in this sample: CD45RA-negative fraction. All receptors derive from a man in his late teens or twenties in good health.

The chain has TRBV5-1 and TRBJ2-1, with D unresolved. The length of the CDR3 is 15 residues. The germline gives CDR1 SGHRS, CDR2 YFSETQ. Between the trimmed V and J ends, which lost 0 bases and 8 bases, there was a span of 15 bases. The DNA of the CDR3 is TGCGCCAGCAGCTTGGAGGGCCGGCTGGTGTATGAGCAGTTCTTC. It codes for CASSLEGRLVYEQFF.

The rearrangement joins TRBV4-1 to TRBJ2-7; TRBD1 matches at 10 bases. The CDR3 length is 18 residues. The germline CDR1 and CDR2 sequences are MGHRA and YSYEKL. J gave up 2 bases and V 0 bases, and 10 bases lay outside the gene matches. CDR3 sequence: CASSQDPPDRGFPYEQYF. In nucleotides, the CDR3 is TGCGCCAGCAGCCAAGATCCCCCGGACAGGGGGTTTCCCTACGAGCAGTACTTC.

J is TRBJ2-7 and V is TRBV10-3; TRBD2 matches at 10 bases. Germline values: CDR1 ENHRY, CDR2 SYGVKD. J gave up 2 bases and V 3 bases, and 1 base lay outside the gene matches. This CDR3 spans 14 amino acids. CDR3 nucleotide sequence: TGTGCCATCAGTGAAACTAGCGGGACCTACGAGCAGTACTTC. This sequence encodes CAISETSGTYEQYF.

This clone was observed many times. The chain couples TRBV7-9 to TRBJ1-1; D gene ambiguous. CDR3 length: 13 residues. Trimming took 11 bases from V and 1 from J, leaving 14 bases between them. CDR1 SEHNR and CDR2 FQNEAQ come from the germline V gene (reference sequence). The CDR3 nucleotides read TGTGCCGGAGTGAGGGATTCGAACACTGAAGCTTTCTTT. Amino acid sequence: CAGVRDSNTEAFF.

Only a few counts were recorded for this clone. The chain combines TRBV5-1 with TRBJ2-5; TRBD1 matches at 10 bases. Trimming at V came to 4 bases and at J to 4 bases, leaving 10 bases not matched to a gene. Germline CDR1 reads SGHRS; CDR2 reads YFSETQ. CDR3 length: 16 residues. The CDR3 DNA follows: TGCGCCAGCAGCGTGGGGACAGGGGACCGACGAGAGACCCAGTACTTC. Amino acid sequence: CASSVGTGDRRETQYF.

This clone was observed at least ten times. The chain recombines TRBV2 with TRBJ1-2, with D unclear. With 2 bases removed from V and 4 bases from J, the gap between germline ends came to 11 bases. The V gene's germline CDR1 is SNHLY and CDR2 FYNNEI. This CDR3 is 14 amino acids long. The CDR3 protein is CASSEKTRAYGYTF. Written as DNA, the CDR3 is TGTGCCAGCAGTGAAAAGACAAGGGCCTATGGCTACACCTTC.

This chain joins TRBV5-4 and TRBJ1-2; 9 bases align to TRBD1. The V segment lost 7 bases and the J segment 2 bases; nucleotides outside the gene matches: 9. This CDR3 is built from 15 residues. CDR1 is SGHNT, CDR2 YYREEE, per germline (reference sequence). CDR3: CASARWGTGNYGYTF. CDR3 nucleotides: TGTGCCAGCGCCCGATGGGGGACAGGGAACTATGGCTACACCTTC.

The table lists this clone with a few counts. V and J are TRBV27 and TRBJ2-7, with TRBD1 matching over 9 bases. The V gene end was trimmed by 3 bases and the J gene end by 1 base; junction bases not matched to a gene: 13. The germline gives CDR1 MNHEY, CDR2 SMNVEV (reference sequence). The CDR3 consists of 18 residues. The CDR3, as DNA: TGTGCCAGCAGTTTCAAAGGAACGAAAGGGACAGGGTCCTACGAGCAGTACTTC. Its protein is CASSFKGTKGTGSYEQYF.

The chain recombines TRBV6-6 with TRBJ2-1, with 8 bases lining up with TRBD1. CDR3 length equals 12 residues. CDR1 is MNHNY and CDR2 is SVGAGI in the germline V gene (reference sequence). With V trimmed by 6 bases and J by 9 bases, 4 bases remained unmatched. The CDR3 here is CASRKTGVEQFF. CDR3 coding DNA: TGTGCCAGCAGAAAGACAGGGGTTGAGCAGTTCTTC.

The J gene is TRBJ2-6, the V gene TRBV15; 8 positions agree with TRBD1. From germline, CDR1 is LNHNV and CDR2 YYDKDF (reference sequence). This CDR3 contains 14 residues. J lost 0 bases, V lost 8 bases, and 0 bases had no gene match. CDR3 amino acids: CATQGASGANVLTF. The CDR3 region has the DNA TGTGCCACCCAGGGGGCCTCTGGGGCCAACGTCCTGACTTTC.

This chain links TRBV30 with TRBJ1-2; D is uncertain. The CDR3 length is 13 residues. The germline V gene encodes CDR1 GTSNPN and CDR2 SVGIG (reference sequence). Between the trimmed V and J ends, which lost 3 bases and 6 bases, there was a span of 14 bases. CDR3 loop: CAWSANEVDGYTF. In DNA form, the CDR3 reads TGTGCCTGGAGCGCGAACGAAGTGGATGGCTACACCTTC.

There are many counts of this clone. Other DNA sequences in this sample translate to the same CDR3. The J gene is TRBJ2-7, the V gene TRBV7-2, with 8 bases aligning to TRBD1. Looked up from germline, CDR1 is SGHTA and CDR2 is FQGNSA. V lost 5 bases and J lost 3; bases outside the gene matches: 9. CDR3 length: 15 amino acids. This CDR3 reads CASSPGPGGVYEQYF. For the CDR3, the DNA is TGTGCCAGCAGCCCAGGGCCAGGGGGCGTCTACGAGCAGTACTTC.

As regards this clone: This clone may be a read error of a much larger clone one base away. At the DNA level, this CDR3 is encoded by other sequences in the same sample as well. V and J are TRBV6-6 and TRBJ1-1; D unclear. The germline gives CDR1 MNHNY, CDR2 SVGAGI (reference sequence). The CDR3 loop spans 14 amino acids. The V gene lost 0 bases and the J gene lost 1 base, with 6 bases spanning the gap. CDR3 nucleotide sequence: TGTGCCAGCAGTTACTCCGCAGGGAACACTGAAGCTTTCTTT. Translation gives CASSYSAGNTEAFF.

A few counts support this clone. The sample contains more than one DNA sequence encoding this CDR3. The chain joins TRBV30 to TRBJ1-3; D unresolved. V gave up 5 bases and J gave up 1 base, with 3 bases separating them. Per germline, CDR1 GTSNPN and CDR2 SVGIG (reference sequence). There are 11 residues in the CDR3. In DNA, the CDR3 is TGTGCCTGGTCATCTGGAAACACCATATATTTT. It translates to CAWSSGNTIYF.

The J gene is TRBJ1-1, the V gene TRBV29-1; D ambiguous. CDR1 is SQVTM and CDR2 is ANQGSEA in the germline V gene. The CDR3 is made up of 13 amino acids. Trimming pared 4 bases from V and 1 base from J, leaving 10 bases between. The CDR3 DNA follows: TGCAGCGTTGCTGCAAGCCGGAACACTGAAGCTTTCTTT. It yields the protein CSVAASRNTEAFF.

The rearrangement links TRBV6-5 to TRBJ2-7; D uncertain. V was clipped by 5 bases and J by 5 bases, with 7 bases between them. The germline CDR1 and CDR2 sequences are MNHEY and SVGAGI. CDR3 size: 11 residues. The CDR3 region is CASSQANEQYF. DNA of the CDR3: TGTGCCAGCAGTCAAGCTAACGAGCAGTACTTC.

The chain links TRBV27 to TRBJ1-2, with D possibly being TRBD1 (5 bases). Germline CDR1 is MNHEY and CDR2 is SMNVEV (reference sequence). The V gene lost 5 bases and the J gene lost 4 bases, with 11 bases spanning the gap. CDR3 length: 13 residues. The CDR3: CASSLTDIYGYTF. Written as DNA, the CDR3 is TGTGCCAGCAGTCTGACAGATATCTATGGCTACACCTTC.

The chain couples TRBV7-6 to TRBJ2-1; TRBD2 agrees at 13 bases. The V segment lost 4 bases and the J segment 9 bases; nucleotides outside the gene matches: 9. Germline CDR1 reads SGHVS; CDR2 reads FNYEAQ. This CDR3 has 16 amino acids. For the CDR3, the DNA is TGTGCCAGCAGCTCGGAACTAGCGGGAGGGCCTGTTGAGCAGTTCTTC. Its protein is CASSSELAGGPVEQFF.

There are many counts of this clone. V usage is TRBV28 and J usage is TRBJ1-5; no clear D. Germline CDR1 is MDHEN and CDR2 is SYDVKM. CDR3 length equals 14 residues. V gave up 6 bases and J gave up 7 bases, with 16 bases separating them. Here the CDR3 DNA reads TGTGCCAGCAGAGATCGGAGGTCGATGCAGCCCCAGCATTTT. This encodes CASRDRRSMQPQHF.

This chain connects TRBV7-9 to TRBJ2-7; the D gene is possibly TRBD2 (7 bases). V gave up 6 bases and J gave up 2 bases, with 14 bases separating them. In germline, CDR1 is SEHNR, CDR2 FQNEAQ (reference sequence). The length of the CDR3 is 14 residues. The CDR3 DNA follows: TGTGCCAGCAGTAACGACGGGGGGCCCTACGAGCAGTACTTC. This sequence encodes CASSNDGGPYEQYF.